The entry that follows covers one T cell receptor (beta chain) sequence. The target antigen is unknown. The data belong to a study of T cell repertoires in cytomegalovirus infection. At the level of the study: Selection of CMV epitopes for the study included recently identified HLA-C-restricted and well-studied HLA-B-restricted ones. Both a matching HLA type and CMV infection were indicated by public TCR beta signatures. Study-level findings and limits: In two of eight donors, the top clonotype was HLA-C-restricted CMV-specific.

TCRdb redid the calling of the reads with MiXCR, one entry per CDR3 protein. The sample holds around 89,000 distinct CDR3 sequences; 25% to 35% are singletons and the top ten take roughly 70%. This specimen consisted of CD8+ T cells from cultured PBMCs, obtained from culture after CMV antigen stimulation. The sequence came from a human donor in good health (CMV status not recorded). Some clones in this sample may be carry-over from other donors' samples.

The CDR3 bases are TGTGCCAGCAGCTCAAAGCGGGACCTCCAACATGAGCAGTTCTTC. Its translation: CASSSKRDLQHEQFF. The rearrangement links TRBV7-6 to TRBJ2-1; 7 bases agree with TRBD2. The length of the CDR3 is 15 residues. With 4 bases clipped from V and 8 bases from J, the junction kept 11 bases outside the gene matches. From germline, CDR1 is SGHVS and CDR2 FNYEAQ.